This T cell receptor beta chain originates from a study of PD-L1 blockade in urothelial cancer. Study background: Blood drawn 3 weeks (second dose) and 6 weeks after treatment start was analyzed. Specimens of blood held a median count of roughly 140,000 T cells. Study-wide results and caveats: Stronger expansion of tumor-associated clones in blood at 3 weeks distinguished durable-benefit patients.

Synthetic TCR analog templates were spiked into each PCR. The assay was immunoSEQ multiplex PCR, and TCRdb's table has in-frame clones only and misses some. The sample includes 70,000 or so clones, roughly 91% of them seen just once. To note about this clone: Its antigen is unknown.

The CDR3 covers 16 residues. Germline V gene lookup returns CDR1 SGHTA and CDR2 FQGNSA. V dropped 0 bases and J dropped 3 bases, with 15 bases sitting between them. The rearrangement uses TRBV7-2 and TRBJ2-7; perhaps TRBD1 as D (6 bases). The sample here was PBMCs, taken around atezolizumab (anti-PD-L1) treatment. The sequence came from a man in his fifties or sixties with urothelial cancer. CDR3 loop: CASSLAGTSTIYEQYF. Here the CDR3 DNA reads TGTGCCAGCAGCTTAGCCGGGACATCTACTATCTACGAGCAGTACTTC.